This passage covers 29 T cell receptor beta chains from one sample sequenced in a study of glioma-infiltrating T cells after dendritic cell vaccination. Measured with immunoSEQ multiplex PCR; TCRdb has only the in-frame clones, and not every one. This sample has 80,000 to 100,000 clones; around three quarters occur once, and the top ten carry around 6%. Specimen: blood, collected before dendritic cell vaccination. The receptors originated from a human donor with glioblastoma.

The rearrangement uses TRBV4-2 and TRBJ1-4, with D possibly TRBD1 on 5 matching bases. Trimming cost V 0 bases and J 0 bases, with 14 bases left between them. This CDR3 is built from 18 residues. Per germline, CDR1 LGHNA and CDR2 YNFKEQ. Here the CDR3 reads CASSQDIGHTATNEKLFF. CDR3 DNA: TGTGCCAGCAGCCAAGATATCGGACATACCGCAACTAATGAAAAACTGTTTTTT.

V and J are TRBV18 and TRBJ2-5; TRBD2 matches at 9 bases. With V trimmed by 0 bases and J by 4 bases, 3 bases remained unmatched. The germline CDR1 and CDR2 sequences are KGHSH and LQKENI. CDR3 size: 15 residues. CDR3 residues: CASSPPVTSGETQYF. For the CDR3, the DNA is TGTGCCAGCTCACCACCCGTGACTAGCGGAGAGACCCAGTACTTC. The entire variable domain, with the rest obtained from reference TRBV18 and TRBJ2-5, is as follows: NAGVMQNPRHLVRRRGQEARLRCSPMKGHSHVYWYRQLPEEGLKFMVYLQKENIIDESGMPKERFSAEFPKEGPSILRIQQVVRGDSAAYFCASSPPVTSGETQYFGPGTRLLVL.

This clone was detected once. This chain joins TRBV7-2 and TRBJ2-5; D not resolved. The J call may not be correct, given that the DNA end is closer to TRBJ2-7. The V gene's germline CDR1 is SGHTA and CDR2 FQGNSA. The CDR3 contains 13 residues. The CDR3, as DNA: TGTGCCAGCAGCTTAGAGTTTGTCACCGAGCAGTACTTC. Its translation is CASSLEFVTEQYF.

The chain uses TRBV2 and TRBJ2-7; 7 bases map to TRBD2. V was pared by 1 base and J by 6 bases, with 9 bases of the junction left unmatched. This CDR3 spans 15 amino acids. The germline V gene encodes CDR1 SNHLY and CDR2 FYNNEI. CDR3 sequence (DNA): TGTGCCAGCAGTGAAGTGGCTAGCGGAACGGGCGAGCAGTACTTC. It is translated as CASSEVASGTGEQYF.

The genes are TRBV5-1 and TRBJ2-6, with TRBD1 matching 9 bases. This CDR3 has 18 amino acids. V trimming: 2 bases; J trimming: 0 bases; junction bases outside the gene matches: 6. The germline CDR1 and CDR2 sequences are SGHRS and YFSETQ. The CDR3 coding sequence is TGCGCCAGCAGCTTTAGACAGGGGGTGCACTCTGGGGCCAACGTCCTGACTTTC. This sequence encodes CASSFRQGVHSGANVLTF.

Concerning this clone itself: At one end, the junction sequence differs from germline, possibly due to a read error. V usage is TRBV11-2 and J usage is TRBJ2-7; a possible D gene is TRBD1 (6 bases). The CDR3 sequence is 13 residues long. Per the germline V gene, CDR1 is SGHAT and CDR2 is FQNNGV. Written as DNA, the CDR3 is TGTGCCAGCAGTCAATTGGGACAACTAGAGCGGTACTTC. Protein: CASSQLGQLERYF. Complete variable domain (other parts from reference TRBV11-2 and TRBJ2-7): EAGVAQSPRYKIIEKRQSVAFWCNPISGHATLYWYQQILGQGPKLLIQFQNNGVVDDSQLPKDRFSAERLKGVDSTLKIQPAKLEDSAVYLCASSQLGQLERYFGPGTRLTVT.

The chain combines TRBV27 with TRBJ2-7; weak D call: TRBD2 (7 bases). This CDR3 has 15 amino acids. The germline V gene encodes CDR1 MNHEY and CDR2 SMNVEV (reference sequence). V was clipped by 5 bases and J by 2 bases, with 16 bases between them. In DNA, the CDR3 is TGTGCCAGCAGTGGGGGGGCCCATACCCCCTACGAGCAGTACTTC. Its protein is CASSGGAHTPYEQYF.

The chain carries TRBV10-3 and TRBJ2-5, with 7 bases aligning to TRBD2. The CDR3 loop spans 14 amino acids. Per germline, CDR1 ENHRY and CDR2 SYGVKD. With V trimmed by 2 bases and J by 2 bases, 2 bases remained unmatched. This CDR3 is CAISEASGQETQYF. The CDR3 DNA sequence: TGTGCCATCAGTGAGGCTAGCGGACAAGAGACCCAGTACTTC.

This sequence joins TRBV9 and TRBJ1-3, with D unresolved. Germline assignment: CDR1 SGDLS and CDR2 YYNGEE. V was shortened by 2 bases and J by 1 base, with 7 bases between the two germline ends. The CDR3 spans 14 residues. For the CDR3, the DNA is TGTGCCAGCAGCGTCGGGAGATCTGGAAACACCATATATTTT. Its translation: CASSVGRSGNTIYF.

Here the CDR3 DNA reads TGTGCCAGTAGTATTCCGGGGTGGACTGAAGCTTTCTTT. Its protein is CASSIPGWTEAFF. The chain carries TRBV19 and TRBJ1-1; no reliable D call. The CDR3 contains 13 residues. The germline V and J ends were trimmed by 3 bases and 5 bases, with 10 bases remaining between them. Per germline, CDR1 LNHDA and CDR2 SQIVND (reference sequence).

The CDR3 DNA reads TGCGCCAGCAGTATTCGACAGGGCCTTTTAGTGGACCAGTACTTC. Translating gives CASSIRQGLLVDQYF. The chain is built from TRBV5-1 and TRBJ2-5; TRBD1 agrees at 7 bases. The CDR3 runs 15 residues. V lost 5 bases, J lost 10 bases, and 17 bases stayed unmatched. Germline loops: CDR1 SGHRS, CDR2 YFSETQ.

The chain has TRBV7-8 and TRBJ1-2; 7 bases match TRBD1. The CDR3 covers 14 residues. J lost 4 bases, V lost 4 bases, and 6 bases had no gene match. Germline V lookup: CDR1 SGHVS, CDR2 FQNEAQ. In DNA form, the CDR3 reads TGTGCCAGCAGCTCTCAACAGGGGAGCTATGGCTACACCTTC. Its protein product is CASSSQQGSYGYTF. The variable domain in full, with the rest retrieved from reference TRBV7-8 and TRBJ1-2, is GAGVSQSPRYKVAKRGQDVALRCDPISGHVSLFWYQQALGQGPEFLTYFQNEAQLDKSGLPSDRFFAERPEGSVSTLKIQRTQQEDSAVYLCASSSQQGSYGYTFGSGTRLTVV.

The V call is TRBV7-9, the J call TRBJ2-1, with 9 bases matching TRBD2. This CDR3 is 17 amino acids long. Germline V gene lookup returns CDR1 SEHNR and CDR2 FQNEAQ (reference sequence). The V and J ends lost 5 bases and 4 bases, in that order; junction bases with no gene match: 12. CDR3 loop: CASSLPELAGPYNEQFF. CDR3 coding DNA: TGTGCCAGCAGCCTTCCCGAACTAGCGGGCCCGTACAATGAGCAGTTCTTC.

The sample holds a few counts of this clone. For the CDR3, the DNA is TGTGCCAGTAGTTCAAGGACAGGGTACACTGAAGCTTTCTTT. It translates to CASSSRTGYTEAFF. This chain connects TRBV19 to TRBJ1-1, with 8 nucleotides matching TRBD1. The CDR3 is made up of 14 amino acids. Germline CDR1 reads LNHDA; CDR2 reads SQIVND (reference sequence). Unmatched junction bases numbered 5, after V lost 5 bases and J lost 3 bases.

V usage is TRBV4-1 and J usage is TRBJ2-7, with 9 positions matching TRBD2. Germline CDR1 is MGHRA and CDR2 is YSYEKL. This CDR3 has 14 residues. With 4 bases clipped from V and 4 bases from J, the junction kept 5 bases outside the gene matches. The CDR3 region has the DNA TGCGCCAGCAGCCCGCTAGCGGGACTGTACGAGCAGTACTTC. Its translation: CASSPLAGLYEQYF.

The gene calls are TRBV6-1 and TRBJ2-7; possibly TRBD2 for D (5 bases). Germline CDR1 and CDR2: MNHNS and SASEGT. The CDR3 runs 14 residues. V was clipped by 0 bases and J by 4 bases, with 10 bases between them. In nucleotides, the CDR3 is TGTGCCAGCAGTGAAGCCCTGGAGCGGTACGAGCAGTACTTC. It yields the protein CASSEALERYEQYF.

This chain links TRBV6-1 with TRBJ1-5; D possibly corresponds to TRBD1 (5 bases). With 8 bases removed from V and 6 bases from J, the gap between germline ends came to 17 bases. CDR1 and CDR2 (germline): MNHNS, SASEGT. CDR3 length: 14 amino acids. DNA for the CDR3: TGTGCCAGCCATGCTCGACAGAGTTCTCAGCCCCAGCATTTT. It translates to CASHARQSSQPQHF.

This clone appeared a few times. The gene calls are TRBV4-2 and TRBJ2-2, with D possibly being TRBD2 (5 bases). CDR1 is LGHNA, CDR2 YNFKEQ, per germline. This CDR3 contains 16 residues. V shed 0 bases and J shed 1 base, with 9 bases lying between them. The CDR3 DNA follows: TGTGCCAGCAGCCAAGATCGGAGGATGAACACCGGGGAGCTGTTTTTT. Encoded protein: CASSQDRRMNTGELFF.

CDR3 amino acids: CASSLATGAQPQHF. CDR3 in DNA: TGTGCCAGCAGCTTGGCGACAGGGGCTCAGCCCCAGCATTTT. This sequence joins TRBV5-8 and TRBJ1-5; 8 bases are shared with TRBD1. There are 14 residues in the CDR3. The germline V gene encodes CDR1 SGHTS and CDR2 YDEGEE. Trimming at V came to 0 bases and at J to 6 bases, leaving 2 bases not matched to a gene. Full variable domain (missing parts from reference TRBV5-8 and TRBJ1-5): EAGVTQSPTHLIKTRGQQATLRCSPISGHTSVYWYQQALGLGLQFLLWYDEGEERNRGNFPPRFSGRQFPNYSSELNVNALELEDSALYLCASSLATGAQPQHFGDGTRLSIL.

This clone appeared a single time. This rearrangement joins TRBV6-6 to TRBJ2-6, with a possible D match to TRBD2 (6 bases). V gave up 6 bases and J gave up 0 bases, with 12 bases separating them. The germline V gene encodes CDR1 MNHNY and CDR2 SVGAGI (reference sequence). The CDR3 is 16 amino acids. CDR3 amino acids: CASRMGGSSGANVLTF. CDR3 DNA: TGTGCCAGCAGAATGGGGGGTTCCTCTGGGGCCAACGTCCTGACTTTC.

J is TRBJ2-2 and V is TRBV10-3; 7 positions match TRBD2. The V gene end was trimmed by 7 bases and the J gene end by 1 base; junction bases not matched to a gene: 3. Looked up from germline, CDR1 is ENHRY and CDR2 is SYGVKD. This CDR3 has 14 amino acids. CDR3 loop: CAIKGGGNTGELFF. The CDR3 coding sequence is TGTGCCATCAAGGGCGGGGGGAACACCGGGGAGCTGTTTTTT.

This chain joins TRBV10-1 and TRBJ1-1; no clear D gene. Trimming pared 0 bases from V and 1 base from J, leaving 6 bases between. CDR3 length: 14 residues. Germline CDR1 reads WNHNN; CDR2 reads SYGVQD (reference sequence). The CDR3, as DNA: TGCGCCAGCAGTGAGTCCCGGGGGAACACTGAAGCTTTCTTT. This gives the protein CASSESRGNTEAFF.

The chain combines TRBV6-5 with TRBJ2-1; TRBD2 aligns across 8 bases. With V trimmed by 8 bases and J by 0 bases, 6 bases remained unmatched. The CDR3 contains 15 residues. The germline V gene encodes CDR1 MNHEY and CDR2 SVGAGI. CDR3 loop: CASGPGGGSYNEQFF. The CDR3, as DNA: TGTGCCAGCGGACCGGGGGGGGGCTCCTACAATGAGCAGTTCTTC.

Points on this clone: This sample includes further DNA sequences coding for the same CDR3. The chain has TRBV9 and TRBJ2-1, with TRBD2 identical over 7 bases. Germline CDR1 SGDLS, CDR2 YYNGEE. The CDR3 runs to 15 residues. J was trimmed by 1 base and V by 2 bases; bases with no gene match: 3. CDR3 protein: CASSVSGDSYNEQFF. Here the CDR3 DNA reads TGTGCCAGCAGCGTCAGCGGGGATTCCTACAATGAGCAGTTCTTC.

This sequence joins TRBV18 and TRBJ2-5; the match to TRBD2 covers 7 bases. Germline V lookup: CDR1 KGHSH, CDR2 LQKENI. The V and J ends lost 3 bases and 5 bases, in that order; junction bases with no gene match: 9. The CDR3 sequence is 15 residues long. The chain's CDR3 is CASSPLGLVEETQYF. The CDR3 region has the DNA TGTGCCAGCTCACCCCTCGGACTAGTTGAGGAGACCCAGTACTTC.

For the CDR3, the DNA is TGTGCCAGCAGCGTAGAGGGACACTTCGGCTACCTCCACTTT. This encodes CASSVEGHFGYLHF. The gene calls are TRBV9 and TRBJ1-6; the D gene is possibly TRBD1 (6 bases). The CDR3 is made up of 14 amino acids. V gave up 0 bases and J gave up 15 bases, with 16 bases separating them. The V gene's germline CDR1 is SGDLS and CDR2 YYNGEE.

This chain joins TRBV5-1 and TRBJ2-1, with D unresolved. The CDR3 runs to 15 residues. V was shortened by 5 bases and J by 0 bases, with 12 bases between the two germline ends. The V gene's germline CDR1 is SGHRS and CDR2 YFSETQ. Here the CDR3 reads CASRSLMSSYNEQFF. CDR3 nucleotides: TGCGCCAGCAGGAGCCTTATGAGCTCCTACAATGAGCAGTTCTTC.

The chain combines TRBV27 with TRBJ1-2, with a possible D match to TRBD1 (6 bases). Germline CDR1 MNHEY, CDR2 SMNVEV (reference sequence). The CDR3 contains 17 residues. V lost 5 bases and J lost 6, with 25 bases in between. The CDR3 DNA reads TGTGCCAGCAGTCCCGGACAGTCCGCTTTTAAGAGGGATGGCTACACCTTC. Translating it yields CASSPGQSAFKRDGYTF.

V and J are TRBV5-1 and TRBJ2-3; 7 bases are a match to TRBD1. The germline CDR1 and CDR2 sequences are SGHRS and YFSETQ. Trimming took 5 bases from V and 1 from J; bases not matched to a gene: 4. The CDR3 length is 14 residues. CDR3 DNA: TGCGCCAGCAGGCACGGACAGGGCACAGATACGCAGTATTTT. Amino acid sequence: CASRHGQGTDTQYF.